The present TCR beta chain was sequenced within a study of T cells in Graves' hyperthyroidism and ophthalmopathy. This clonotype was counted many times. As yet, its antigen is unknown. RNA transcripts gave rise to amplified TCR beta CDR3 regions. First-round RT-PCR targeting the TCR CDR3 was performed with the HTBI primer set. One entry per CDR3 protein results from TCRdb running MiXCR on the multiplex PCR reads. The table records approximately 210,000 distinct CDR3 sequences, over 15% of them present only once. In patients aged 18 to 65, hyperthyroidism was newly diagnosed, with duration under 2 months. General study results and limits: Most thyroid clonotypes that were expanded above 0.001 also turned up in blood. Ophthalmopathy and stable hyperthyroidism were told apart by a 13 V-J model.

The CDR3 is made up of 15 amino acids. V was pared by 2 bases and J by 3 bases, with 13 bases between. In germline, CDR1 is SGHNT, CDR2 YENEEA. This chain links TRBV11-3 with TRBJ1-1, with a possible D match to TRBD1 (5 bases). This receptor was identified in a man aged 50-60 years with Graves' hyperthyroidism. The sample was blood. The DNA of the CDR3 is TGTGCCAGCAGCTTAATTGGGATCAGGGACACTGAAGCTTTCTTT. Its translation is CASSLIGIRDTEAFF. Combining the CDR3 with reference TRBV11-3 and TRBJ1-1 gives the whole variable domain EAGVVQSPRYKIIEKKQPVAFWCNPISGHNTLYWYLQNLGQGPELLIRYENEEAVDDSQLPKDRFSAERLKGVDSTLKIQPAELGDSAVYLCASSLIGIRDTEAFFGQGTRLTVV.